This is a list of T cell receptor beta chains from one sample in a study of vaccination and CD4 T cells after COVID-19. TCRdb re-derived calls from the PCR reads in MiXCR, one entry per CDR3 protein. This sample has roughly 15,000 distinct CDR3 sequences; less than 70% occur once, and the top ten carry 1% to 1.3%. Sequenced here: CD4+ T cells from blood, sampled after SARS-CoV-2 vaccination. The receptor source for this set is a human donor who had recovered from COVID-19. Both conserved end residues are part of each CDR3. D genes are given only for firm matches. Not every row has a clone size; where given, it reads once, few, many or a size class.

cdr3_nt	cdr3_aa	d_call	clone_size	j_call	v_call
TGCAGTGCTAGAGATTTCAGGGCCGGGGAGCTGTTTTTT	CSARDFRAGELFF	-	-	TRBJ2-2	TRBV20-1
TGTGCCAGCAGCTCTACAGGGGGCCGGGGCTACACCTTC	CASSSTGGRGYTF	TRBD1	-	TRBJ1-2	TRBV7-9
TGTGCCAGTAGTAAGCGGACTAGCGGGATTTTCTCCTACGAGCAGTACTTC	CASSKRTSGIFSYEQYF	TRBD2	-	TRBJ2-7	TRBV19
TGTGCCAGCAGCCCTTCCGCTCTAAGGGGGGCTGAAGCTTTCTTT	CASSPSALRGAEAFF	-	once	TRBJ1-1	TRBV7-9
TGTGCCAGCAGTTTTGGCCAGGATAATGAAAAACTGTTTTTT	CASSFGQDNEKLFF	-	-	TRBJ1-4	TRBV27
TGTGCCAGCAGCCCCGGGACCTTGGGGTCACCCCTCCACTTT	CASSPGTLGSPLHF	-	-	TRBJ1-6	TRBV11-2
TGTGCCAGCACAAGAGACTCGGGGACCTATGGCTACACCTTC	CASTRDSGTYGYTF	-	-	TRBJ1-2	TRBV27
TGTGCCAGTAGACTACAGGGGAATGGAAACACCATATATTTT	CASRLQGNGNTIYF	TRBD1	-	TRBJ1-3	TRBV19
TGCAGTGCCGTCGGGACTAGCGGGAGAACAGATACGCAGTATTTT	CSAVGTSGRTDTQYF	TRBD2	-	TRBJ2-3	TRBV20-1
TGTGCCATCAGTGTGGGATTTAGTGGGTACGAGCAGTACTTC	CAISVGFSGYEQYF	-	-	TRBJ2-7	TRBV10-3
TGTGCCACCAGTGATCAAAACAGGGGTAACAATCAGCCCCAGCATTTT	CATSDQNRGNNQPQHF	TRBD1	-	TRBJ1-5	TRBV24-1
TGCGCCAGCAAGTCCGGCTCCTACGAGCAGTACTTC	CASKSGSYEQYF	-	-	TRBJ2-7	TRBV10-2
TGTGCCAGCAGTCTGACTAGCTGGGCCGGGGAGCTGTTTTTT	CASSLTSWAGELFF	TRBD2	few	TRBJ2-2	TRBV28
TGCAGTGCTCCTAGGACTAGCGGGTTCTACAATGAGCAGTTCTTC	CSAPRTSGFYNEQFF	TRBD2	-	TRBJ2-1	TRBV20-1
TGTGCCTGGAGTGTAGGTGTGAACCTGGAGACCCAGTACTTC	CAWSVGVNLETQYF	-	once	TRBJ2-5	TRBV30
TGTGCCAGTAGTATATCGTGGGGGAGACGGGACAATGAGCAGTTCTTC	CASSISWGRRDNEQFF	-	-	TRBJ2-1	TRBV19
TGTGCCAGTAGTATTCGGAGGGAGTCCTACGAGCAGTACTTC	CASSIRRESYEQYF	-	-	TRBJ2-7	TRBV19
TGCAGTGCTAGACAGGGTGCCCGAGAGACCCAGTACTTC	CSARQGARETQYF	-	-	TRBJ2-5	TRBV20-1
TGTGCCAGCAGTGAAACGGATTCGGACTACGAGCAGTACTTC	CASSETDSDYEQYF	-	-	TRBJ2-7	TRBV25-1
TGTGCCAGCAGTTTTCGCGGACAGGGGGCAGAGACCCAGTACTTC	CASSFRGQGAETQYF	TRBD1	-	TRBJ2-5	TRBV27
TGCAGTGCGTTATCGGGACTAGCGGGAGCGTCGGACACCGGGGAGCTGTTTTTT	CSALSGLAGASDTGELFF	TRBD2	-	TRBJ2-2	TRBV20-1
TGTGCCAGCAGCGACGAATGTGGGCTAGGTTCCCAAGAGACCCAGTACTTC	CASSDECGLGSQETQYF	-	-	TRBJ2-5	TRBV21-1
TGTGCCAGCAGTCCAAGACCTAACTATGGCTACACCTTC	CASSPRPNYGYTF	-	-	TRBJ1-2	TRBV27
TGCAGTGCGCGGCCTGATACAGATACGCAGTATTTT	CSARPDTDTQYF	-	few	TRBJ2-3	TRBV20-1
TGCAGTGCGGGGGCCTCTAGCGGGCGGACAGATACGCAGTATTTT	CSAGASSGRTDTQYF	TRBD2	few	TRBJ2-3	TRBV20-1
TGCAGTGCTAGGGGGGGCGAGGGGGTCGGTACTGAAGCTTTCTTT	CSARGGEGVGTEAFF	-	-	TRBJ1-1	TRBV20-1
TGCAGTGTCGCCTCCGGGACCAACACAGATACGCAGTATTTT	CSVASGTNTDTQYF	-	-	TRBJ2-3	TRBV20-1
TGTGCCAGCAGTTACGGTTACAGGGGCATCTCACCCCTCCACTTT	CASSYGYRGISPLHF	TRBD1	-	TRBJ1-6	TRBV6-5
TGTGCCAGCTCCCGCGATCCTCCAGGGTCTGGGGCCAACGTCCTGACTTTC	CASSRDPPGSGANVLTF	-	-	TRBJ2-6	TRBV6-1
TGCAGTGCCAGTCTAGCGGCAAACACCGGGGAGCTGTTTTTT	CSASLAANTGELFF	TRBD2	-	TRBJ2-2	TRBV20-1
TGTGCCAGCAGTTACCGGGCCCGGCCGGACAATGAGCAGTTCTTC	CASSYRARPDNEQFF	-	-	TRBJ2-1	TRBV6-2/TRBV6-3
TGTGCCAGTAGTATTGTCGGGATCCCCTATGGCTACACCTTC	CASSIVGIPYGYTF	-	-	TRBJ1-2	TRBV19
TGCAGTGCTGGCCCAGGGGGCGATCAGCCCCAGCATTTT	CSAGPGGDQPQHF	TRBD1	-	TRBJ1-5	TRBV20-1
TGTGCCAGCAGTCTTTTAGGGACAGGGGGCCGAAACACCATATATTTT	CASSLLGTGGRNTIYF	TRBD1	-	TRBJ1-3	TRBV6-1
TGTGCCAGCAGTTTAAGGAGCACAGATACGCAGTATTTT	CASSLRSTDTQYF	-	few	TRBJ2-3	TRBV28
TGTGCCAGCAGTCCACAGGAAGAAAAACTGTTTTTT	CASSPQEEKLFF	-	-	TRBJ1-4	TRBV2
TGTGCCAGCAGTTACTCGAGTCTAGACAACACCGGGGAGCTGTTTTTT	CASSYSSLDNTGELFF	-	-	TRBJ2-2	TRBV6-5
TGCGCCAGCAGCCAACCCGGACTAGCGGGAGGGCTGGTCACAGATACGCAGTATTTT	CASSQPGLAGGLVTDTQYF	TRBD2	once	TRBJ2-3	TRBV4-1
TGTGCCAGCAGCTTAACAGGGCAAGGCGAAAAACTGTTTTTT	CASSLTGQGEKLFF	-	-	TRBJ1-4	TRBV7-6
TGTGCCAGCAGCGATCCAGCGGGAGCTCGCACAGATACGCAGTATTTT	CASSDPAGARTDTQYF	TRBD2	-	TRBJ2-3	TRBV9
TGTGCCAGTAGTATTGCAGGGGACAGTTCACCCCTCCACTTT	CASSIAGDSSPLHF	TRBD1	-	TRBJ1-6	TRBV19
TGTGCCAGCAGCTTCAGGACAGCGAACACTGAAGCTTTCTTT	CASSFRTANTEAFF	-	-	TRBJ1-1	TRBV7-2
TGTGCCAGCAGCTCGAACCTGGGCGGTAATGAAAAACTGTTTTTT	CASSSNLGGNEKLFF	-	-	TRBJ1-4	TRBV7-3
TGTGCCAGCAGTTCCCGCGGGAGGGGGGAGACCCAGTACTTC	CASSSRGRGETQYF	TRBD2	once	TRBJ2-5	TRBV28